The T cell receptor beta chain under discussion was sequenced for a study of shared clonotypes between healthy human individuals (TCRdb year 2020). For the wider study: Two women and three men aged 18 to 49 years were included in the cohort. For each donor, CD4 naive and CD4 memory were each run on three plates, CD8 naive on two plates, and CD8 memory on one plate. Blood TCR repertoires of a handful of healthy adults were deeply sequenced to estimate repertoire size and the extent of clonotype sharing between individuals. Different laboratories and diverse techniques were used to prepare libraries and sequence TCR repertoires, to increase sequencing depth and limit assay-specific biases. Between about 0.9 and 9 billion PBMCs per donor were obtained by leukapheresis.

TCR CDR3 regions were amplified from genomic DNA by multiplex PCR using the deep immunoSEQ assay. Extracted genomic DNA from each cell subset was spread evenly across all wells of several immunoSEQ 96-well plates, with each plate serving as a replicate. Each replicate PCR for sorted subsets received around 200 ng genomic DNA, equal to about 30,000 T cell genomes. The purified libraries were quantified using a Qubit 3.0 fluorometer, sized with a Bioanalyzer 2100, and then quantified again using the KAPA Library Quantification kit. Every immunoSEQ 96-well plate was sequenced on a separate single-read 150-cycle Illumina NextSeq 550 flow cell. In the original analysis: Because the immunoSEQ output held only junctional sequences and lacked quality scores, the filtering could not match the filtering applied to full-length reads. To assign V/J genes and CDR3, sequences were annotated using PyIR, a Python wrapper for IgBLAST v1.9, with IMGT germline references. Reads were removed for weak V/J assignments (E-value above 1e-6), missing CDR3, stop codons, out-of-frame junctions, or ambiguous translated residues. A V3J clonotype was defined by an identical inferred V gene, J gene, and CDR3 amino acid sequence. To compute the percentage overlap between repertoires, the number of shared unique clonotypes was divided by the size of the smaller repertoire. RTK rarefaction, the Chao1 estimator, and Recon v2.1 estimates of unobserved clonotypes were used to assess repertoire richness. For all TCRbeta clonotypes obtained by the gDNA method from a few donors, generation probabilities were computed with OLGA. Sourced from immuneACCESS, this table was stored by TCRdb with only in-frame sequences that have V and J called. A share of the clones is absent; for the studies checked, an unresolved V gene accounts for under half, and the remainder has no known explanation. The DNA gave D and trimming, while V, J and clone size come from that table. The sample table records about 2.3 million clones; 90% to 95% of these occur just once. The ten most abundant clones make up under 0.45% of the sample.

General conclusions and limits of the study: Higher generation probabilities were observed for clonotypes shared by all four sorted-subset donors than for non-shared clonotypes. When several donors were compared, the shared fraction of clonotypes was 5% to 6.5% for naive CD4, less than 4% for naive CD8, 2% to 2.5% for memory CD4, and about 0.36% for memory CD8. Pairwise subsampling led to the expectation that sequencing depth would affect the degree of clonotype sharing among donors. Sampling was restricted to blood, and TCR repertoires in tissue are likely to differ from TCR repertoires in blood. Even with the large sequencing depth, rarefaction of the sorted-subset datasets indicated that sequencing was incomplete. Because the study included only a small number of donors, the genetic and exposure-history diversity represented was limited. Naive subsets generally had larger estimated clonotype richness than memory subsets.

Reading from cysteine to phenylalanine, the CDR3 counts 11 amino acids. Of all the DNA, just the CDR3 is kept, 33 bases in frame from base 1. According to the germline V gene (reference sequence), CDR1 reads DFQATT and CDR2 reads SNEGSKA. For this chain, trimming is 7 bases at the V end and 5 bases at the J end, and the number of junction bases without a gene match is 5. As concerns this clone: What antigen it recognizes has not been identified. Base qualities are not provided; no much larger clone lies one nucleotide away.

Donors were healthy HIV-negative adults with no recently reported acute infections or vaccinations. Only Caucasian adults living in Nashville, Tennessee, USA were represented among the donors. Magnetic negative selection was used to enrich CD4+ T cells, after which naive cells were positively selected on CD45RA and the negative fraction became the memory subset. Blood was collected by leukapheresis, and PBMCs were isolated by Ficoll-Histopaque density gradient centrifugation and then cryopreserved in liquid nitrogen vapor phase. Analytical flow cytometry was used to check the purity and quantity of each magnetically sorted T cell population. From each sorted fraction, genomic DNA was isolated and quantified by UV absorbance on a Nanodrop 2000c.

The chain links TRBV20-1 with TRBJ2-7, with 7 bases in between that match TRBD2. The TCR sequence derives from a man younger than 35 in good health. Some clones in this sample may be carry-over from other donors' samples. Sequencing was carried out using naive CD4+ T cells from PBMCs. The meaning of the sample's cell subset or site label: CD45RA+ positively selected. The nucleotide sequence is TGCAGTGGAGCGGGAAGCGACGAGCAGTACTTC. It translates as CSGAGSDEQYF.